The source of this T cell receptor (beta chain) is a study of identical twins. From germline, CDR1 is MNHNY and CDR2 SVGAGI (reference sequence). Trimming stripped 0 bases from V and 6 bases from J, with 8 bases between. This CDR3 has 13 residues. Via MiXCR, TCRdb re-called the 5' RACE reads, giving one row per CDR3 protein. The profile shows roughly 1,500,000 distinct CDR3 sequences, about 32% of them singletons. This TCR derives from a newborn girl in good health. This chain links TRBV6-6 with TRBJ1-2, with D tentatively TRBD1 (6 bases). Sequencing was done on a sample of cord blood. Here the CDR3 DNA reads TGTGCCAGCAGTTACTCCACAGGGAATGGCTACACCTTC. Amino acids: CASSYSTGNGYTF.